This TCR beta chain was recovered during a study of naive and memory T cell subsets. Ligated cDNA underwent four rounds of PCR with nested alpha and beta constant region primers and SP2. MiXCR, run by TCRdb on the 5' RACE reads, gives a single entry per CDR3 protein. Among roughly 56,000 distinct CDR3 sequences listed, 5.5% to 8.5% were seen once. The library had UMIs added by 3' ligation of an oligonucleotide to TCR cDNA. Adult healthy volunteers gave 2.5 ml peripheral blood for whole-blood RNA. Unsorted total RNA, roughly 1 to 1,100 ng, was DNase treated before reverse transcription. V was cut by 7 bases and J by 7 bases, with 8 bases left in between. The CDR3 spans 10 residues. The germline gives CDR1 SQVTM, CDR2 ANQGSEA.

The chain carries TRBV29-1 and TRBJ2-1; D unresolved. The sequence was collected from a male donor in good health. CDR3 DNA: TGCAGCGGTAGCTGGAATGAGCAGTTCTTC. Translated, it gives CSGSWNEQFF.